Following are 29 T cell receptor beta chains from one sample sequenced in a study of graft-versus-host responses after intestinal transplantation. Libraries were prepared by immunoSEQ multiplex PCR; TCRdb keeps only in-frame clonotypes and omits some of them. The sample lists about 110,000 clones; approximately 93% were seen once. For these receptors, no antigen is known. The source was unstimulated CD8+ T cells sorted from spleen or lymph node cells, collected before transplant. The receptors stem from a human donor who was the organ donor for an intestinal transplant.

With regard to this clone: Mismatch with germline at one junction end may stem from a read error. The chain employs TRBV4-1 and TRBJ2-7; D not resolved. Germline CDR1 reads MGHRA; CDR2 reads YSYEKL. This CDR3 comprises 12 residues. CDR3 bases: TGCGCCAGCAGCCAAGATGGTAACGAGCAGCACTTC. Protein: CASSQDGNEQHF.

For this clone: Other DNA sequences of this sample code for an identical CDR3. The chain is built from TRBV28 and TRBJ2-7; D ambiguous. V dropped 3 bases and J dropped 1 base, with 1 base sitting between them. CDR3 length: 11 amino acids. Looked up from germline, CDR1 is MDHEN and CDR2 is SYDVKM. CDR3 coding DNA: TGTGCCAGCAGTTTTTCCTACGAGCAGTACTTC. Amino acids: CASSFSYEQYF.

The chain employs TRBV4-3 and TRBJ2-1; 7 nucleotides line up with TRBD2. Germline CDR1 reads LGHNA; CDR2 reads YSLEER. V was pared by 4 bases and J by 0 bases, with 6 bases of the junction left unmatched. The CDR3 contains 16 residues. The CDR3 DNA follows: TGCGCCAGCAGCCCTCAGCGGGGTAGCTCCTACAATGAGCAGTTCTTC. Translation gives CASSPQRGSSYNEQFF.

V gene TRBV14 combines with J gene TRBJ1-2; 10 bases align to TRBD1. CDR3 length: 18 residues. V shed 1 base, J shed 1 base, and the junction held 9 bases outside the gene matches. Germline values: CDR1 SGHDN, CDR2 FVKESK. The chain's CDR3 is CASSQAGTGDYINYGYTF. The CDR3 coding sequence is TGTGCCAGCAGCCAAGCCGGGACAGGGGACTACATTAACTATGGCTACACCTTC.

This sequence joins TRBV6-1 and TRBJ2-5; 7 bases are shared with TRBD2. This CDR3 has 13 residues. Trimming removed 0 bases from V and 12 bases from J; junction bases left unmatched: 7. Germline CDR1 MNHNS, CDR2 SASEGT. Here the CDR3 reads CASSEASWGGKYF. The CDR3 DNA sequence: TGTGCCAGCAGTGAAGCGAGTTGGGGGGGAAAGTACTTC.

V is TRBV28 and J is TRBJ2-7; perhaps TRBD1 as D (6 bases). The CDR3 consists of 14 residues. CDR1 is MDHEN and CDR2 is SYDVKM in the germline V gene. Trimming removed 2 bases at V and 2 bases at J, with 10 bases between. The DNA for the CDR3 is TGTGCCAGCAGTTTAGGCAGGGGCACCTACGAGCAGTACTTC. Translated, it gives CASSLGRGTYEQYF.

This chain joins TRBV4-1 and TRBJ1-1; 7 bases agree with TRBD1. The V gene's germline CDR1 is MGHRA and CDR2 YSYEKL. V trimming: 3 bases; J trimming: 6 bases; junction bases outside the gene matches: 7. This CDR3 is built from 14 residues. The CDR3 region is CASSHEIGGSEAFF. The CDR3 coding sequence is TGCGCCAGCAGCCACGAGATAGGGGGCTCTGAAGCTTTCTTT.

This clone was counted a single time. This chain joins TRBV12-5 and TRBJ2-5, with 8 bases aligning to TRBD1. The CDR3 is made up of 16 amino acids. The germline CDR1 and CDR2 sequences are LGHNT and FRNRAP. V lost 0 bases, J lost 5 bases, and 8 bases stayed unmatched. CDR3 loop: CASGLVLTGVGETQYF. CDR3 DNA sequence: TGTGCTAGTGGTTTGGTACTGACAGGGGTAGGGGAGACCCAGTACTTC.

The CDR3 coding sequence is TGTGCCAGTAGCCGGGACTTCTTATACAATGAGCAGTTCTTC. Its translation is CASSRDFLYNEQFF. This rearrangement joins TRBV19 to TRBJ2-1, with D maybe TRBD2 (6 bases). The V end was cut by 6 bases, the J end by 4 bases, with 13 bases between. There are 14 residues in the CDR3. Looked up from germline, CDR1 is LNHDA and CDR2 is SQIVND (reference sequence).

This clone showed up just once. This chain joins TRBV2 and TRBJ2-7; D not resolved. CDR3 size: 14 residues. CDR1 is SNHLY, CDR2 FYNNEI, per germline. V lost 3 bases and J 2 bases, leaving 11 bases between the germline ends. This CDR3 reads CASSDIGGTYEQYF. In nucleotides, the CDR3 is TGTGCCAGCAGTGATATTGGCGGCACCTACGAGCAGTACTTC.

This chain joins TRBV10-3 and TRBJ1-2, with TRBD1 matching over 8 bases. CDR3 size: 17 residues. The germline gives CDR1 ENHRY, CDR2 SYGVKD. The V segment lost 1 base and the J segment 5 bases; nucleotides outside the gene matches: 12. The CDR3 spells CAISELRQGSSAYGYTF. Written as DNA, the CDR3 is TGTGCCATCAGTGAGTTACGACAGGGGAGCTCTGCTTATGGCTACACCTTC.

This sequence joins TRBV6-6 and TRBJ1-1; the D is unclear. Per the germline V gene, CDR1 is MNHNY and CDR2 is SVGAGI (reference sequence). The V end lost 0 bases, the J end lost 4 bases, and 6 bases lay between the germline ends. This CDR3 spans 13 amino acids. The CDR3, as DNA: TGTGCCAGCAGTTACTCGAGAGCCACTGAAGCTTTCTTT. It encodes CASSYSRATEAFF.

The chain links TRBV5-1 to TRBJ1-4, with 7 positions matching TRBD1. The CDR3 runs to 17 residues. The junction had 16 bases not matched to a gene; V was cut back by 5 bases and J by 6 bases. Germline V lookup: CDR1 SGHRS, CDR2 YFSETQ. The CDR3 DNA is TGCGCCAGCAGACTCACAGGGGTGGGGAATCAGGATGAAAAACTGTTTTTT. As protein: CASRLTGVGNQDEKLFF.

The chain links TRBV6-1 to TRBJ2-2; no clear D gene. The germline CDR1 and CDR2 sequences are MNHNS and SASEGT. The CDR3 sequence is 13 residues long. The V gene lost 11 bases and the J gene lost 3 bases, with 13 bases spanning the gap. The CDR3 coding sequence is TGTGCCGTCGCGGCGGCACACACCGGGGAGCTGTTTTTT. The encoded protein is CAVAAAHTGELFF.

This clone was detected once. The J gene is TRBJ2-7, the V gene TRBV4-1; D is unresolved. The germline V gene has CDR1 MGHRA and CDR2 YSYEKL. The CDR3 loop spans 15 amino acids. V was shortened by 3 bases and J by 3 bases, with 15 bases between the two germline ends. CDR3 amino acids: CASSQSGFSYYEQYF. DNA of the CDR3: TGCGCCAGCAGCCAGAGTGGGTTCAGTTACTACGAGCAGTACTTC.

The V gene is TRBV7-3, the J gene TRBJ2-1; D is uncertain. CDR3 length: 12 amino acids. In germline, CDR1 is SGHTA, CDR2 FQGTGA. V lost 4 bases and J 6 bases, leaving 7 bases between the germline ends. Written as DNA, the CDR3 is TGTGCCAGCAGCTCACATGGCAATGAGCAGTTCTTC. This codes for CASSSHGNEQFF.

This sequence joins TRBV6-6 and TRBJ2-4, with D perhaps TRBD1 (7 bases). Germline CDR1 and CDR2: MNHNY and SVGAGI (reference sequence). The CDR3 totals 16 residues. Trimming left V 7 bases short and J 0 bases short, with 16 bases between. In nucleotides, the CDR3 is TGTGCCAGCACCGCCTCAGGGGGACTAGCCAAAAACATTCAGTACTTC. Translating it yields CASTASGGLAKNIQYF.

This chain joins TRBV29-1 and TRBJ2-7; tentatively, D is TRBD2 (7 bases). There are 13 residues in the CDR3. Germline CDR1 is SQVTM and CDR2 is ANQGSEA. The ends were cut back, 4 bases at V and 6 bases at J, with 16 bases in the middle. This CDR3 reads CSVGGGAGSEQYF. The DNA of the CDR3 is TGCAGCGTTGGAGGGGGGGCTGGGAGCGAGCAGTACTTC.

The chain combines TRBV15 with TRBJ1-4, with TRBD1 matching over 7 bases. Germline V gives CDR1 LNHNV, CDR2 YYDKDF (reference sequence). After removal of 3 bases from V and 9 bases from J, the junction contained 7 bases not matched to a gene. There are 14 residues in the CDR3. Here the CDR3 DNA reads TGTGCCACCAGCAGTCCCAGGGGGATCCAAAAACTGTTTTTT. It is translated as CATSSPRGIQKLFF.

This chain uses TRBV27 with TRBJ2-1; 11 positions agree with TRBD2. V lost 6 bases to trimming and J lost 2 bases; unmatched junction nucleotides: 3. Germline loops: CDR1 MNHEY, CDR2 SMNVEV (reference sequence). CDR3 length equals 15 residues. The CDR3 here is CASRYSGRAYNEQFF. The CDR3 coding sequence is TGTGCCAGCAGGTATAGCGGGAGGGCCTACAATGAGCAGTTCTTC.

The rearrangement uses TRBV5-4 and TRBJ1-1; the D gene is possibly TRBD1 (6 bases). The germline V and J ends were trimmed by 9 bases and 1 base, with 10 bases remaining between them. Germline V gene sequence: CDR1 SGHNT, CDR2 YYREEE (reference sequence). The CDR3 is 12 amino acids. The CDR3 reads CANKGENTEAFF. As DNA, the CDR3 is TGTGCCAACAAGGGGGAGAACACTGAAGCTTTCTTT.

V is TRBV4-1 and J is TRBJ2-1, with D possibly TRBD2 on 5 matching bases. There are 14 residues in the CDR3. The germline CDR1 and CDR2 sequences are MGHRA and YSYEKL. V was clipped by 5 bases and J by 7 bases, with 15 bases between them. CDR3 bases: TGCGCCAGCAGCGCTGCCAGCGGCCGGAATGAGCAGTTCTTC. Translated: CASSAASGRNEQFF.

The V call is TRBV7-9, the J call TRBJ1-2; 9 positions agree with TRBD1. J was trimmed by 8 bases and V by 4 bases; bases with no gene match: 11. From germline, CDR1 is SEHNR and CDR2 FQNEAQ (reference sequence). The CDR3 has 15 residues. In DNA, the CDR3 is TGTGCCAGCAGCTCTCGGGGACAGGGAAGTCGAGGCTACACCTTC. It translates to CASSSRGQGSRGYTF.

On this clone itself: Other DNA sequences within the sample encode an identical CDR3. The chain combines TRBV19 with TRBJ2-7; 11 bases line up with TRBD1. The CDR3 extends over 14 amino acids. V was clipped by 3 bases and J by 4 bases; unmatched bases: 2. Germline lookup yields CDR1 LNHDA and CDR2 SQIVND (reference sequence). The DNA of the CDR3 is TGTGCCAGTAGTATTGGGACAGGGGGTTACGAGCAGTACTTC. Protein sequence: CASSIGTGGYEQYF.

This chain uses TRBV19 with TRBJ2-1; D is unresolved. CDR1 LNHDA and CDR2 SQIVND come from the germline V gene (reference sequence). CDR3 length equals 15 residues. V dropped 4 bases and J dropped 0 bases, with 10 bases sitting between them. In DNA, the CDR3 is TGTGCCAGTAGTACTTACGTGAGCTCCTACAATGAGCAGTTCTTC. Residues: CASSTYVSSYNEQFF.

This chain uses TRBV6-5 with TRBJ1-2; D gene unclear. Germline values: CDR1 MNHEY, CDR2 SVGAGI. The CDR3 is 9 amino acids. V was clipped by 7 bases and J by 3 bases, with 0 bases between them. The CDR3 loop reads CASNYGYTF. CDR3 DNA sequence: TGTGCCAGCAACTATGGCTACACCTTC.

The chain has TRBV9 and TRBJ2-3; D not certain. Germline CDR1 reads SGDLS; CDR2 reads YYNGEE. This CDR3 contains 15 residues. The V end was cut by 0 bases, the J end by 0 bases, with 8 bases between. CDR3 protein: CASSVAGPSTDTQYF. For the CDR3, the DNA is TGTGCCAGCAGCGTAGCCGGACCAAGCACAGATACGCAGTATTTT.

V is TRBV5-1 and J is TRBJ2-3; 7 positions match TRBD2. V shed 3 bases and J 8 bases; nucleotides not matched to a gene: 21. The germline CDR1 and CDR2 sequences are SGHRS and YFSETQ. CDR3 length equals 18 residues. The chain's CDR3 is CASSSPREAGPYSGTQYF. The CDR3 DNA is TGCGCCAGCAGCTCCCCTAGAGAAGCGGGACCCTACAGTGGTACGCAGTATTTT. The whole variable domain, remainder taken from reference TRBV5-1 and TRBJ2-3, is KAGVTQTPRYLIKTRGQQVTLSCSPISGHRSVSWYQQTPGQGLQFLFEYFSETQRNKGNFPGRFSGRQFSNSRSEMNVSTLELGDSALYLCASSSPREAGPYSGTQYFGPGTRLTVL.

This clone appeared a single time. In nucleotides, the CDR3 is TGTGCCAGCAGTTTGGGACAGGGGGTAAGAAACACCGGGGAGCTGTTTTTT. Translating it yields CASSLGQGVRNTGELFF. V gene TRBV27 combines with J gene TRBJ2-2; 11 bases are a match to TRBD1. Germline CDR1 MNHEY, CDR2 SMNVEV (reference sequence). Trimming cost V 3 bases and J 2 bases; bases outside gene matches: 5. The CDR3 consists of 17 residues.